The rows below give T cell receptor beta chains drawn from one sample of a study of blood T cell repertoires in COVID-19. The protocol was immunoSEQ multiplex PCR, while the TCRdb copy is restricted to in-frame clones and leaves out a portion. This sample has about 160,000 clones, with about four fifths found just once. Sequenced input: PBMCs or T cells enriched from blood (not recorded which). Receptors originate from a man aged 55 to 70 who had recovered from COVID-19. Both conserved end residues are part of each CDR3. Fields, in order: D gene, J gene, clone size, V gene, CDR3 protein, CDR3 DNA. A D gene is named only where the DNA matches it firmly. Clone size is stated in some rows and not others, as once, few, many or a class when expanded.

D: .; J: TRBJ1-5; size: .; V: TRBV29-1; CDR3: CSVPRVQPQHF; DNA: TGCAGCGTCCCCAGGGTTCAACCCCAGCATTTT
D: TRBD1; J: TRBJ2-7; size: once; V: TRBV5-1; CDR3: CASSLMGTGLYEQYF; DNA: TGCGCCAGCAGCTTGATGGGGACAGGACTTTACGAGCAGTACTTC
D: .; J: TRBJ1-1; size: .; V: TRBV6-4; CDR3: CASSQLRGTEAFF; DNA: TGTGCCAGCAGTCAACTCAGGGGAACTGAAGCTTTCTTT
D: TRBD2; J: TRBJ2-2; size: .; V: TRBV7-6; CDR3: CASSLVSSGATGELFF; DNA: TGTGCCAGCAGCTTGGTTTCTAGCGGGGCCACCGGGGAGCTGTTTTTT
D: TRBD1; J: TRBJ1-5; size: .; V: TRBV27; CDR3: CANNTTGLGNQPQHF; DNA: TGTGCCAACAACACGACAGGGTTGGGGAATCAGCCCCAGCATTTT
D: .; J: TRBJ2-5; size: .; V: TRBV12-3/TRBV12-4; CDR3: CASSLGGRRTQYF; DNA: TGTGCCAGCAGTTTAGGGGGCCGGCGGACCCAGTACTTC
D: TRBD2; J: TRBJ2-2; size: .; V: TRBV7-3; CDR3: CASSLYGLASTGELFF; DNA: TGTGCCAGCAGCTTGTACGGACTAGCGAGCACCGGGGAGCTGTTTTTT
D: .; J: TRBJ2-5; size: .; V: TRBV5-6; CDR3: CASSLVTGQETQYF; DNA: TGTGCCAGCAGCTTGGTTACAGGGCAAGAGACCCAGTACTTC
D: TRBD1; J: TRBJ1-2; size: few; V: TRBV11-2; CDR3: CASSSSITGGSGYTF; DNA: TGTGCCAGCAGCTCATCAATAACAGGGGGCAGTGGCTACACCTTC
D: .; J: TRBJ2-7; size: .; V: TRBV7-2; CDR3: CASSFGGPGYEQYF; DNA: TGTGCCAGCAGCTTCGGAGGGCCGGGGTACGAGCAGTACTTC
D: TRBD2; J: TRBJ2-2; size: .; V: TRBV5-1; CDR3: CASSLGVAGVSALRTGELFF; DNA: TGCGCCAGCAGCTTGGGGGTAGCGGGAGTCTCCGCGCTTAGGACCGGGGAGCTGTTTTTT
D: .; J: TRBJ2-5; size: .; V: TRBV11-2; CDR3: CASSLGGREAETQYF; DNA: TGTGCCAGCAGCTTAGGTGGCAGGGAAGCGGAGACCCAGTACTTC
D: TRBD1; J: TRBJ2-3; size: few; V: TRBV6-5; CDR3: CASSYYSGQGSDTQYF; DNA: TGTGCCAGCAGTTACTACTCCGGACAGGGGTCAGATACGCAGTATTTT
D: .; J: TRBJ1-6; size: .; V: TRBV5-4; CDR3: CASSLGSGVNSPLHF; DNA: TGTGCCAGCAGCTTGGGGTCAGGGGTTAATTCACCCCTCCACTTT
D: .; J: TRBJ1-2; size: .; V: TRBV19; CDR3: CASSAAEGRGGYTF; DNA: TGTGCCAGTAGTGCGGCCGAGGGTCGTGGTGGCTACACCTTC
D: .; J: TRBJ2-3; size: .; V: TRBV29-1; CDR3: CSVGDFSTDTQYF; DNA: TGCAGCGTGGGGGACTTCAGTACAGATACGCAGTATTTT
D: .; J: TRBJ1-5; size: few; V: TRBV2; CDR3: CASTALTSNQPQHF; DNA: TGTGCCAGCACCGCACTAACTAGCAATCAGCCCCAGCATTTT
D: .; J: TRBJ2-2; size: .; V: TRBV30; CDR3: CAVTVLMNTGELFF; DNA: TGTGCGGTGACAGTCCTAATGAACACCGGGGAGCTGTTTTTT
D: .; J: TRBJ2-7; size: .; V: TRBV6-2/TRBV6-3; CDR3: CASSSLRILEQYF; DNA: TGTGCCAGCAGTTCACTGAGGATTCTCGAGCAGTACTTC
D: TRBD1; J: TRBJ1-5; size: .; V: TRBV2; CDR3: CASSGRKGQGIESNQPQHF; DNA: TGTGCCAGCAGTGGTAGGAAGGGACAGGGAATAGAAAGCAATCAGCCCCAGCATTTT
D: TRBD2; J: TRBJ2-5; size: .; V: TRBV7-2; CDR3: CASSLEGLAGGQETQYF; DNA: TGTGCCAGCAGCTTAGAGGGACTAGCGGGGGGGCAAGAGACCCAGTACTTC
D: TRBD1; J: TRBJ1-4; size: .; V: TRBV7-9; CDR3: CASSRGTAKLFF; DNA: TGTGCCAGCAGTAGAGGGACAGCAAAACTGTTTTTT
D: .; J: TRBJ2-3; size: .; V: TRBV7-3; CDR3: CASSLSTGGDTQYF; DNA: TGTGCCAGCAGCTTATCGACCGGGGGAGATACGCAGTATTTT
D: TRBD1; J: TRBJ1-5; size: .; V: TRBV10-3; CDR3: CAISEAGTGPYSNQPQHF; DNA: TGTGCCATCAGTGAGGCCGGGACAGGACCCTATAGCAATCAGCCCCAGCATTTT
D: TRBD2; J: TRBJ2-3; size: .; V: TRBV9; CDR3: CASSVSGGQSTDTQYF; DNA: TGTGCCAGCAGCGTGAGCGGGGGGCAAAGCACAGATACGCAGTATTTT
D: TRBD1; J: TRBJ1-5; size: .; V: TRBV12-5; CDR3: CASGLAQGAGNQPQHF; DNA: TGTGCTAGTGGTTTGGCTCAGGGGGCGGGCAATCAGCCCCAGCATTTT
D: TRBD1; J: TRBJ1-6; size: .; V: TRBV9; CDR3: CASSSYGTGGLVSPLHF; DNA: TGTGCCAGCAGCTCCTACGGGACAGGGGGCTTGGTTTCACCCCTCCACTTT
D: TRBD2; J: TRBJ2-1; size: .; V: TRBV2; CDR3: CASKEGTSRYNEQFF; DNA: TGTGCCAGCAAGGAGGGGACTAGCAGATACAATGAGCAGTTCTTC
D: .; J: TRBJ2-7; size: .; V: TRBV27; CDR3: CASSTNYEQYF; DNA: TGTGCCAGCAGCACAAACTACGAGCAGTACTTC
D: .; J: TRBJ1-5; size: .; V: TRBV30; CDR3: CAWSVKLSSNQPQHF; DNA: TGTGCCTGGAGTGTTAAACTTTCTAGCAATCAGCCCCAGCATTTT
D: .; J: TRBJ1-1; size: .; V: TRBV6-5; CDR3: CASSYVMNTEAFF; DNA: TGTGCCAGCAGTTACGTCATGAACACTGAAGCTTTCTTT
D: .; J: TRBJ2-3; size: .; V: TRBV5-1; CDR3: CASSLGGSGGLTDTQYF; DNA: TGCGCCAGCAGCTTGGGGGGTAGCGGAGGTCTCACAGATACGCAGTATTTT